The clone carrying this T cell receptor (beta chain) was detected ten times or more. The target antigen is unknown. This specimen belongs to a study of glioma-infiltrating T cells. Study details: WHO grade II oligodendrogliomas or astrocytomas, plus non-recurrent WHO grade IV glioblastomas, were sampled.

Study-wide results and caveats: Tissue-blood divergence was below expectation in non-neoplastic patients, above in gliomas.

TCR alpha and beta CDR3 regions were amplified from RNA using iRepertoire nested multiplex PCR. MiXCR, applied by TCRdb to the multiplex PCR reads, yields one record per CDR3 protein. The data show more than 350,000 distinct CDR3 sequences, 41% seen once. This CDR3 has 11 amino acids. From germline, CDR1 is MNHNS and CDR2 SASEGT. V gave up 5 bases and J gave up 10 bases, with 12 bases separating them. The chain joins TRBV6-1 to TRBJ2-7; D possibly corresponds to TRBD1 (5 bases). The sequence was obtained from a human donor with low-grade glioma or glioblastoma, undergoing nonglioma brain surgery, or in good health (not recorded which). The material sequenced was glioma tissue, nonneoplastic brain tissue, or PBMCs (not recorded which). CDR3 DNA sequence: TGTGCCAGCAGTCCCACCGACAGACAGTACTTC. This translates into CASSPTDRQYF.